These 14 T cell receptor beta chains were all obtained from the same sample, sequenced in a study of CD8+ T cells in alopecia areata. cDNA reverse transcribed from extracted RNA served as the sequencing template. Clones were sequenced by immunoSEQ multiplex PCR, and TCRdb holds only the in-frame ones, with some missing. In the table there are more than 110,000 clones, roughly 82% of which are singletons. Noted treatment: oral pan-JAK inhibitor, 5-10 mg twice daily. Specimen: CD8+ T cells sorted from blood, collected at week 4, from a patient treated with tofacitinib. These TCRs come from a human donor with alopecia areata.

The chain is built from TRBV7-6 and TRBJ1-1; 10 bases match TRBD1. Germline V gene data show CDR1 as SGHVS and CDR2 as FNYEAQ. The CDR3 contains 17 residues. Trimming cost V 1 base and J 1 base; bases outside gene matches: 6. In DNA form, the CDR3 reads TGTGCCAGCAGCTTAGAGAGGGGACAGGGGAGGAACACTGAAGCTTTCTTT. Its protein is CASSLERGQGRNTEAFF.

The J gene is TRBJ1-1, the V gene TRBV27, with TRBD1 identical over 9 bases. CDR1 is MNHEY and CDR2 is SMNVEV in the germline V gene (reference sequence). This CDR3 region has 15 residues. The V segment lost 0 bases and the J segment 5 bases; nucleotides outside the gene matches: 4. CDR3 amino acids: CASSLSGQGVTEAFF. The CDR3 nucleotides are TGTGCCAGCAGTTTATCGGGACAGGGTGTGACTGAAGCTTTCTTT.

The chain uses TRBV15 and TRBJ2-5, with D tentatively TRBD1 or TRBD2 (5 bases each). The DNA matches TRBJ2-7 better at its end, which makes the J call doubtful. Germline lookup yields CDR1 LNHNV and CDR2 YYDKDF (reference sequence). CDR3 length equals 13 residues. The CDR3 nucleotides read TGTGCCACCAGCCTGGGACGAGTTTACGAGCAGTACTTC. It yields the protein CATSLGRVYEQYF.

The gene calls are TRBV7-9 and TRBJ1-6, with D unclear. CDR3 length: 12 residues. Trimming shortened V by 4 bases and J by 14 bases, and 12 bases separated the two germline ends. From germline, CDR1 is SEHNR and CDR2 FQNEAQ (reference sequence). The CDR3 nucleotides are TGTGCCAGCAGCTCTCGTCCCGGGTCCCTCCACTTT. Translating it yields CASSSRPGSLHF. The full variable domain, with the rest looked up from reference TRBV7-9 and TRBJ1-6, is DTGVSQNPRHKITKRGQNVTFRCDPISEHNRLYWYRQTLGQGPEFLTYFQNEAQLEKSRLLSDRFSAERPKGSFSTLEIQRTEQGDSAMYLCASSSRPGSLHFGNGTRLTVT.

This chain connects TRBV11-1 to TRBJ1-1, with D hard to call. The CDR3 contains 12 residues. CDR1 is SGHAT and CDR2 is FQDESV in the germline V gene (reference sequence). V was pared by 2 bases and J by 5 bases, with 6 bases between. The CDR3 DNA is TGTGCCAGCAGCTTACTTAGGACTGAAGCTTTCTTT. Translation gives CASSLLRTEAFF.

The genes are TRBV19 and TRBJ2-2; unclear D gene. The V and J ends lost 7 bases and 4 bases respectively, with 10 bases between them. The V gene's germline CDR1 is LNHDA and CDR2 SQIVND (reference sequence). The CDR3 length is 13 residues. This CDR3 is CASTVESTGELFF. The DNA for the CDR3 is TGTGCCAGTACGGTAGAGAGCACCGGGGAGCTGTTTTTT.

The chain is built from TRBV6-5 and TRBJ2-7; perhaps TRBD2 as D (6 bases). Germline-derived CDR1 and CDR2 are MNHEY and SVGAGI. CDR3 length: 13 residues. V gave up 6 bases and J gave up 2 bases, with 11 bases separating them. The CDR3 is CASSLSGAYEQYF. The CDR3 region has the DNA TGTGCCAGCAGCCTATCGGGGGCCTACGAGCAGTACTTC.

The V gene is TRBV19, the J gene TRBJ2-1, with 8 bases fitting TRBD2. With V trimmed by 3 bases and J by 3 bases, 10 bases remained unmatched. Per the germline V gene, CDR1 is LNHDA and CDR2 is SQIVND (reference sequence). The CDR3 sequence is 17 residues long. CDR3 region: CASSIGGAGVSYNEQFF. The CDR3 DNA reads as TGTGCCAGTAGTATCGGAGGAGCGGGGGTTAGCTACAATGAGCAGTTCTTC.

This chain joins TRBV2 and TRBJ2-2; 7 nucleotides agree with TRBD1. V was clipped by 6 bases and J by 3 bases; unmatched bases: 7. This CDR3 comprises 15 residues. Germline lookup yields CDR1 SNHLY and CDR2 FYNNEI. The CDR3 coding sequence is TGTGCCAGCAGGGGGGACAGCGATCACACCGGGGAGCTGTTTTTT. As protein: CASRGDSDHTGELFF.

This chain connects TRBV5-1 to TRBJ1-2; 9 nucleotides agree with TRBD1. Germline lookup yields CDR1 SGHRS and CDR2 YFSETQ. This CDR3 contains 14 residues. V lost 4 bases and J lost 7; bases outside the gene matches: 8. CDR3 sequence: CASSHRGRDAGYTF. Here the CDR3 DNA reads TGCGCCAGCAGCCACAGGGGGCGCGACGCTGGCTACACCTTC.

This clone has just one count. The chain links TRBV10-3 to TRBJ2-5; D may correspond to TRBD1 or TRBD2 (5 bases each). Germline V gene sequence: CDR1 ENHRY, CDR2 SYGVKD. The CDR3 is made up of 13 amino acids. V lost 3 bases to trimming and J lost 4 bases, with 9 bases between them. The CDR3 DNA is TGTGCCATCAGTGACCGGGGCCGAGAGACCCAGTACTTC. It specifies CAISDRGRETQYF.

The gene calls are TRBV7-6 and TRBJ2-6; D is unclear. CDR1 is SGHVS and CDR2 is FNYEAQ in the germline V gene. V was clipped by 4 bases and J by 4 bases, with 8 bases between them. CDR3 length: 14 amino acids. DNA of the CDR3: TGTGCCAGCAGCTACACATCGGGGGCCAACGTCCTGACTTTC. This sequence encodes CASSYTSGANVLTF. The variable domain in full, completed from reference TRBV7-6 and TRBJ2-6, reads GAGVSQSPRYKVTKRGQDVALRCDPISGHVSLYWYRQALGQGPEFLTYFNYEAQQDKSGLPNDRFSAERPEGSISTLTIQRTEQRDSAMYRCASSYTSGANVLTFGAGSRLTVL.

The V gene is TRBV29-1, the J gene TRBJ2-5; 8 bases fit TRBD1. The J call is doubtful: the DNA matches TRBJ2-7 better. The CDR3 loop spans 17 amino acids. The germline V gene encodes CDR1 SQVTM and CDR2 ANQGSEA. CDR3 residues: CSVEDASQLGQGYEQYF. The CDR3 coding sequence is TGCAGCGTTGAAGATGCATCACAGCTCGGACAGGGCTACGAGCAGTACTTC.

The chain links TRBV6-5 to TRBJ1-5; tentatively, D is TRBD1 (6 bases). The CDR3 consists of 14 residues. Between the trimmed V and J ends, which lost 6 bases and 3 bases, there was a span of 12 bases. CDR1 is MNHEY and CDR2 is SVGAGI in the germline V gene. CDR3 DNA: TGTGCCAGCAGCTCGGACAGAGACAATCAGCCCCAGCATTTT. Protein sequence: CASSSDRDNQPQHF.